The rows below give T cell receptor beta chains drawn from one sample of a study of blood T cell repertoires in COVID-19. Method: immunoSEQ multiplex PCR; TCRdb's copy keeps in-frame clones and lacks some. This sample has about 270,000 clones, with about 87% found just once. Sequenced material: PBMCs or T cells enriched from blood (not recorded which). The receptors originated from a woman younger than 45 with acute COVID-19. The CDR3 runs from the conserved cysteine through the conserved F or W. The order of the fields is V gene, J gene, clone size, D gene, CDR3 protein, CDR3 DNA. A D gene is named only where the DNA matches it firmly. Some rows have no size entry. The others give once, few or many, or a class for an expanded clone.

>TRBV3-1/TRBV3-2|TRBJ2-2|.|.
CASTKEDRITGELFF
TGTGCCAGCACCAAGGAGGACCGAATCACCGGGGAGCTGTTTTTT
>TRBV2|TRBJ2-1|few|TRBD2
CASSETSGRYNEQFF
TGTGCCAGCAGTGAGACTAGCGGGAGGTACAATGAGCAGTTCTTC
>TRBV5-1|TRBJ2-2|.|TRBD1
CASSYPGQGVTGELFF
TGCGCCAGCAGCTATCCGGGACAGGGGGTCACCGGGGAGCTGTTTTTT
>TRBV6-5|TRBJ2-2|.|.
CASSYGQATGELFF
TGTGCCAGCAGTTACGGGCAGGCCACCGGGGAGCTGTTTTTT
>TRBV27|TRBJ1-2|.|TRBD1
CASSFGQGGYGYTF
TGTGCCAGCAGTTTCGGGCAGGGGGGCTATGGCTACACCTTC
>TRBV19|TRBJ2-5|.|.
CASRSGEVETQYF
TGTGCCAGTAGGTCGGGGGAAGTAGAGACCCAGTACTTC
>TRBV11-3|TRBJ2-7|.|.
CASSPAASINEQYF
TGTGCCAGCAGCCCTGCCGCGAGCATCAACGAGCAGTACTTC
>TRBV4-1|TRBJ2-2|.|TRBD2
CASSLGLAGAGVGELFF
TGCGCCAGCAGCCTGGGACTAGCGGGAGCTGGGGTCGGGGAGCTGTTTTTT
>TRBV19|TRBJ1-5|once|TRBD1
CASSVRDRDNQPQHF
TGTGCCAGTAGTGTACGGGACAGGGACAATCAGCCCCAGCATTTT
>TRBV29-1|TRBJ2-7|.|TRBD1
CSVVGQGGHEQYF
TGCAGCGTTGTGGGACAGGGAGGCCACGAGCAGTACTTC
>TRBV18|TRBJ1-3|.|.
CASSPAVRADSGNTIYF
TGTGCCAGCTCACCTGCCGTGCGGGCAGACTCTGGAAACACCATATATTTT
>TRBV5-1|TRBJ2-5|.|TRBD2
CASSLGLAGGPRGETQYF
TGCGCCAGCAGCTTGGGATTAGCGGGAGGGCCGAGAGGGGAGACCCAGTACTTC
>TRBV5-4|TRBJ2-1|few|TRBD2
CASSPGLAGADNEQFF
TGTGCCAGCAGCCCCGGACTAGCGGGAGCGGACAATGAGCAGTTCTTC
>TRBV7-3|TRBJ2-1|.|TRBD1
CASSFSGTGDMNEQFF
TGTGCCAGCAGCTTCTCCGGGACAGGGGATATGAATGAGCAGTTCTTC
>TRBV5-1|TRBJ2-1|once|.
CASSLRESSYNEQFF
TGCGCCAGCAGCTTGCGGGAGAGCTCCTACAATGAGCAGTTCTTC
>TRBV5-1|TRBJ2-2|once|.
CASIGLVTGELFF
TGCGCCAGCATCGGACTTGTAACCGGGGAGCTGTTTTTT
>TRBV7-6|TRBJ2-1|once|.
CASSQLGPDEQFF
TGTGCCAGCAGCCAACTAGGTCCTGATGAGCAGTTCTTC
>TRBV5-1|TRBJ2-7|.|TRBD1
CASSFRTPSTGPSYEQYF
TGCGCCAGCAGTTTCCGGACTCCCTCGACAGGGCCCTCCTACGAGCAGTACTTC
>TRBV7-9|TRBJ2-5|.|.
CASSMTSLYETQYF
TGTGCCAGCAGCATGACTAGTCTCTATGAGACCCAGTACTTC
>TRBV7-2|TRBJ1-1|.|.
CASSSALGLEAFF
TGTGCCAGCAGCTCAGCTTTGGGGCTTGAAGCTTTCTTT
>TRBV5-1|TRBJ2-1|.|TRBD2
CASSLGRLAADEQFF
TGCGCCAGCAGCTTGGGCCGACTAGCCGCGGATGAGCAGTTCTTC
>TRBV30|TRBJ2-2|.|.
CAWSVLGQTLNTGELFF
TGTGCCTGGAGTGTATTAGGACAGACCCTGAACACCGGGGAGCTGTTTTTT
>TRBV28|TRBJ2-7|.|TRBD2
CASRLQLAAFDRFSEQYF
TGTGCCAGCAGACTACAACTAGCGGCGTTTGATCGTTTCTCCGAGCAGTACTTC
>TRBV27|TRBJ2-7|.|.
CASSLSRSGYEQYF
TGTGCCAGCAGTTTATCTAGGTCCGGGTACGAGCAGTACTTC
>TRBV5-1|TRBJ1-2|.|TRBD1
CASSWGDRPNYGYTF
TGCGCCAGCAGCTGGGGGGACAGGCCTAACTATGGCTACACCTTC
>TRBV6-5|TRBJ1-1|.|.
CASRPRGDTEAFF
TGTGCCAGCAGGCCCCGGGGGGACACTGAAGCTTTCTTT
>TRBV4-1|TRBJ1-5|.|.
CASSPGGGGELNQPQHF
TGCGCCAGCAGTCCCGGGGGGGGCGGGGAGCTTAATCAGCCCCAGCATTTT
>TRBV28|TRBJ2-7|.|.
CASSLRGFRESYEQYF
TGTGCCAGCAGCCTACGGGGGTTTAGGGAATCCTACGAGCAGTACTTC
>TRBV30|TRBJ1-6|.|.
CAKSGPASPLHF
TGTGCCAAGAGCGGACCGGCTTCACCCCTCCACTTT
>TRBV27|TRBJ1-1|few|TRBD1
CASSSLRQGNTEAFF
TGTGCCAGCAGTTCCCTGCGACAGGGAAACACTGAAGCTTTCTTT
>TRBV21-1|TRBJ1-5|.|.
CASSKVSGWNQPQHF
TGTGCCAGCAGCAAAGTATCCGGGTGGAATCAGCCCCAGCATTTT
>TRBV19|TRBJ2-7|.|.
CASSLRTDYEQYF
TGTGCCAGTAGTCTTCGGACAGACTACGAGCAGTACTTC
>TRBV9|TRBJ2-5|.|TRBD2
CASSVAGASGTKETQYF
TGTGCCAGCAGCGTAGCGGGGGCTAGCGGGACGAAGGAGACCCAGTACTTC
>TRBV7-8|TRBJ2-3|.|.
CASSLRRIHTDTQYF
TGTGCCAGCAGCTTAAGGAGGATTCACACAGATACGCAGTATTTT
>TRBV10-3|TRBJ1-2|.|.
CAISDPEAYGYTF
TGTGCCATCAGTGACCCAGAGGCCTATGGCTACACCTTC
>TRBV28|TRBJ2-7|.|TRBD2
CASSSGLAETEQYF
TGTGCCAGCAGTTCGGGACTAGCGGAGACCGAGCAGTACTTC
>TRBV27|TRBJ2-3|once|.
CASSLRVSSTDTQYF
TGTGCCAGCAGTCTCAGGGTATCTAGCACAGATACGCAGTATTTT
>TRBV3-1/TRBV3-2|TRBJ1-3|once|TRBD1
CASSQSQGAVGNTIYF
TGTGCCAGCAGCCAGTCACAGGGGGCGGTGGGAAACACCATATATTTT
>TRBV4-1|TRBJ1-5|.|TRBD1
CASSHNRDRGGQDQPQHF
TGCGCCAGCAGCCATAATAGGGACAGGGGTGGGCAAGATCAGCCCCAGCATTTT
>TRBV2|TRBJ2-5|.|TRBD1
CASSEAPSGQGRAQYF
TGTGCCAGCAGTGAAGCCCCTTCGGGACAGGGTAGGGCCCAGTACTTC
>TRBV2|TRBJ2-1|.|TRBD2
CASRGTSENEQFF
TGTGCCAGCAGGGGGACTAGCGAGAATGAGCAGTTCTTC
>TRBV24-1|TRBJ1-4|.|TRBD1
CATSESGTGHPNEKLFF
TGTGCCACCAGTGAGTCCGGGACAGGGCACCCTAATGAAAAACTGTTTTTT
>TRBV10-3|TRBJ2-3|.|TRBD2
CAISESGSGSWTDTQYF
TGTGCCATCAGTGAGTCGGGGAGCGGGAGTTGGACAGATACGCAGTATTTT
>TRBV7-9|TRBJ2-7|once|TRBD1
CASSLDPGQGSYEQYF
TGTGCCAGCAGCTTAGACCCGGGACAGGGCTCCTACGAGCAGTACTTC
>TRBV4-1|TRBJ1-1|.|.
CASSQEPTGYTSEAFF
TGCGCCAGCAGCCAAGAACCCACAGGGTATACTTCTGAAGCTTTCTTT
>TRBV18|TRBJ2-1|.|.
CASSPQGLYSYNEQFF
TGTGCCAGCTCACCACAGGGACTCTACTCCTACAATGAGCAGTTCTTC
>TRBV3-1/TRBV3-2|TRBJ2-2|.|.
CASSPEARELFF
TGTGCCAGCAGCCCGGAGGCCCGGGAGCTGTTTTTT
>TRBV27|TRBJ2-1|.|.
CASTPPSGEQFF
TGTGCCAGCACCCCTCCCAGCGGTGAGCAGTTCTTC
>TRBV3-1/TRBV3-2|TRBJ2-3|.|TRBD2
CASSPLAGVGTDTQYF
TGTGCCAGCAGCCCCCTAGCGGGAGTCGGGACAGATACGCAGTATTTT
>TRBV28|TRBJ1-2|.|.
CASSYGFREGYTF
TGTGCCAGCAGCTACGGGTTCCGGGAAGGCTACACCTTC
>TRBV27|TRBJ2-3|.|TRBD1
CASSLLGGQGTDTQYF
TGTGCCAGCAGTTTACTGGGAGGACAGGGAACAGATACGCAGTATTTT
>TRBV25-1|TRBJ2-3|.|.
CASSKASTDTQYF
TGTGCCAGCAGTAAAGCTAGCACAGATACGCAGTATTTT